Shown below are 30 T cell receptor beta chains from a single sample sequenced in a study of blood T cell repertoires in COVID-19. Profiling relied on immunoSEQ multiplex PCR, and the TCRdb table lists in-frame clones only, not all of them. Of around 86,000 clones listed, roughly 84% are singletons. The specimen sequenced was peripheral blood. The receptor source for this set is a woman older than 75 with acute or convalescent COVID-19.

This chain joins TRBV19 and TRBJ1-5, with 11 bases matching TRBD1. This CDR3 comprises 18 residues. Germline V lookup: CDR1 LNHDA, CDR2 SQIVND (reference sequence). V was pared by 3 bases and J by 3 bases, with 10 bases of the junction left unmatched. The CDR3 is CASSISWGTGGDNQPQHF. Written as DNA, the CDR3 is TGTGCCAGTAGTATTAGTTGGGGGACAGGGGGGGACAATCAGCCCCAGCATTTT.

J is TRBJ1-2 and V is TRBV5-1; 10 bases are shared with TRBD1. V gave up 1 base and J gave up 6 bases; unmatched junction bases: 6. The CDR3 has 15 amino acids. Germline lookup yields CDR1 SGHRS and CDR2 YFSETQ. The CDR3: CASSLSTGTGDGYTF. DNA for the CDR3: TGCGCCAGCAGCTTGTCTACTGGGACAGGGGATGGCTACACCTTC.

This rearrangement joins TRBV10-3 to TRBJ1-6; 7 nucleotides match TRBD1. Germline CDR1 reads ENHRY; CDR2 reads SYGVKD. Trimming cost V 2 bases and J 7 bases; bases outside gene matches: 2. CDR3 length: 14 amino acids. The CDR3 here is CAISEGDSNSPLHF. As DNA, the CDR3 is TGTGCCATCAGTGAGGGGGACAGCAATTCACCCCTCCACTTT.

The V and J genes are TRBV7-2 and TRBJ2-2; TRBD2 aligns across 8 bases. Germline V lookup: CDR1 SGHTA, CDR2 FQGNSA. The V segment lost 5 bases and the J segment 0 bases; nucleotides outside the gene matches: 14. The CDR3 has 19 residues. CDR3 residues: CASSPRHSSGGSNTGELFF. DNA of the CDR3: TGTGCCAGCAGCCCCCGGCATTCGAGCGGGGGCTCGAACACCGGGGAGCTGTTTTTT.

The V and J genes are TRBV4-1 and TRBJ2-1; a weak D match, TRBD2 (5 bases). Trimming took off 1 base at V and 0 bases at J, with 10 bases between the two ends. Germline CDR1 and CDR2: MGHRA and YSYEKL. The CDR3 is made up of 16 amino acids. The CDR3 spells CASSQVDLISYNEQFF. The CDR3 DNA reads TGCGCCAGCAGCCAAGTGGACTTAATCTCCTACAATGAGCAGTTCTTC.

The chain uses TRBV5-1 and TRBJ1-3; 9 bases map to TRBD1. After removal of 2 bases from V and 4 bases from J, the junction contained 10 bases not matched to a gene. Germline CDR1 reads SGHRS; CDR2 reads YFSETQ. The CDR3 is made up of 17 amino acids. This chain's CDR3 is CASSLSWTGAAGNTIYF. The CDR3, as DNA: TGCGCCAGCAGCTTATCCTGGACAGGGGCCGCCGGAAACACCATATATTTT.

The chain uses TRBV2 and TRBJ2-3; possible D gene TRBD1, 5 bases. The V gene's germline CDR1 is SNHLY and CDR2 FYNNEI. V lost 6 bases, J lost 0 bases, and 13 bases lay in between. CDR3 size: 15 residues. In DNA form, the CDR3 reads TGTGCCAGCAGGTTGACAGTGACTAGCACAGATACGCAGTATTTT. Translating gives CASRLTVTSTDTQYF.

The chain carries TRBV15 and TRBJ2-7; TRBD2 agrees at 8 bases. This CDR3 is built from 14 residues. Germline assignment: CDR1 LNHNV and CDR2 YYDKDF (reference sequence). The ends lost 4 bases at V and 4 bases at J; junction bases unmatched: 6. The DNA for the CDR3 is TGTGCCACCAGCAAGGCGGGAGGAGGGTACGAGCAGTACTTC. Its translation: CATSKAGGGYEQYF.

The V call is TRBV15, the J call TRBJ1-4; 7 bases are a match to TRBD1. The trim removed 1 base at V and 4 bases at J, leaving 6 bases unmatched. CDR1 is LNHNV, CDR2 YYDKDF, per germline (reference sequence). The CDR3 spans 16 residues. In DNA form, the CDR3 reads TGTGCCACCAGCAGAGGGGAGACAGGGCGTAATGAAAAACTGTTTTTT. The encoded protein is CATSRGETGRNEKLFF.

V gene TRBV18 combines with J gene TRBJ1-1; D is possibly TRBD1 (5 bases). Germline V CDR1 and CDR2: KGHSH, LQKENI. The germline V and J ends were trimmed by 6 bases and 1 base, with 15 bases remaining between them. This CDR3 is 15 amino acids long. The CDR3 DNA reads TGTGCCAGCTCCCCGTTCCCGGACAAGAACACTGAAGCTTTCTTT. Translated, it gives CASSPFPDKNTEAFF.

The CDR3 nucleotides are TGTGCCAGCAGCTGGCGGGGGGTGAACACTGAAGCTTTCTTT. Translation: CASSWRGVNTEAFF. This rearrangement joins TRBV7-2 to TRBJ1-1; the D gene is possibly TRBD1 (5 bases). The V gene lost 4 bases and the J gene lost 0 bases, with 9 bases spanning the gap. The CDR3 extends over 14 amino acids. The germline V gene encodes CDR1 SGHTA and CDR2 FQGNSA.

This sequence joins TRBV12-5 and TRBJ1-6; TRBD1 might be the D (6 bases). The CDR3 runs to 18 residues. Trimming pared 6 bases from V and 1 base from J, leaving 19 bases between. Germline V gene lookup returns CDR1 LGHNT and CDR2 FRNRAP. CDR3 protein: CASGTGPGLGSYNSPLHF. The CDR3 region has the DNA TGTGCTAGTGGGACAGGACCAGGGTTGGGTTCCTATAATTCACCCCTCCACTTT.

For the CDR3, the DNA is TGTGCCAGCAGCCCCCCTTCCTACGAGCAGTACTTC. Translated: CASSPPSYEQYF. This chain links TRBV7-8 with TRBJ2-7; D is uncertain. Germline values: CDR1 SGHVS, CDR2 FQNEAQ. This CDR3 has 12 residues. The V gene lost 5 bases and the J gene lost 1 base, with 6 bases spanning the gap.

CDR3 protein: CASSSRGITNEKLFF. Written as DNA, the CDR3 is TGTGCCAGCAGTTCCCGGGGGATAACTAATGAAAAACTGTTTTTT. V and J are TRBV27 and TRBJ1-4, with a weak D call TRBD1 (5 bases). Trimming took 4 bases from V and 1 from J, leaving 10 bases between them. This CDR3 is 15 amino acids long. Germline CDR1 and CDR2: MNHEY and SMNVEV (reference sequence).

The chain couples TRBV9 to TRBJ2-7; 10 bases are shared with TRBD2. Per germline, CDR1 SGDLS and CDR2 YYNGEE. The V segment lost 4 bases and the J segment 4 bases; nucleotides outside the gene matches: 8. The CDR3 contains 15 residues. The CDR3 DNA reads TGTGCCAGCAGCTCAGCGGGAGGGTATCTTTACGAGCAGTACTTC. Translated, it gives CASSSAGGYLYEQYF.

The V and J genes are TRBV5-4 and TRBJ2-1; 12 bases match TRBD2. CDR1 SGHNT and CDR2 YYREEE come from the germline V gene (reference sequence). There are 16 residues in the CDR3. After removal of 3 bases from V and 0 bases from J, the junction contained 1 base not matched to a gene. Written as DNA, the CDR3 is TGTGCCAGCAGCTCGACTAGCGGGAGCTCCTACAATGAGCAGTTCTTC. It codes for CASSSTSGSSYNEQFF.

This chain uses TRBV7-2 with TRBJ2-7; 10 bases are shared with TRBD2. J lost 2 bases, V lost 1 base, and 5 bases had no gene match. CDR3 size: 16 residues. CDR1 is SGHTA, CDR2 FQGNSA, per germline. The chain's CDR3 is CASSLGEAGGPYEQYF. The CDR3, as DNA: TGTGCCAGCAGCTTAGGGGAAGCGGGGGGGCCCTACGAGCAGTACTTC.

CDR3 loop: CASSRQGGRQPQHF. The CDR3 DNA sequence: TGTGCCAGCAGTAGGCAGGGGGGTCGTCAGCCCCAGCATTTT. The chain joins TRBV2 to TRBJ1-5; TRBD1 agrees at 7 bases. V lost 5 bases, J lost 6 bases, and 7 bases stayed unmatched. CDR1 SNHLY and CDR2 FYNNEI come from the germline V gene. The CDR3 has 14 amino acids.

This rearrangement joins TRBV6-6 to TRBJ1-1; the D gene is possibly TRBD1 (5 bases). The CDR3 is made up of 14 amino acids. The V and J ends lost 5 bases and 7 bases respectively, with 17 bases between them. The V gene's germline CDR1 is MNHNY and CDR2 SVGAGI (reference sequence). CDR3 residues: CASSQPARTGEAFF. The DNA for the CDR3 is TGTGCCAGCAGTCAGCCTGCGAGAACAGGTGAAGCTTTCTTT.

This chain connects TRBV5-1 to TRBJ2-1; D remains ambiguous. V was shortened by 4 bases and J by 5 bases, with 7 bases between the two germline ends. Looked up from germline, CDR1 is SGHRS and CDR2 is YFSETQ. The CDR3 has 12 amino acids. The CDR3 loop is CASSEQHNEQFF. In DNA form, the CDR3 reads TGCGCCAGCAGCGAACAGCACAATGAGCAGTTCTTC. The complete variable domain, with remaining parts taken from reference TRBV5-1 and TRBJ2-1, reads KAGVTQTPRYLIKTRGQQVTLSCSPISGHRSVSWYQQTPGQGLQFLFEYFSETQRNKGNFPGRFSGRQFSNSRSEMNVSTLELGDSALYLCASSEQHNEQFFGPGTRLTVL.

The chain joins TRBV29-1 to TRBJ2-1; 8 nucleotides agree with TRBD1. The CDR3 is 12 amino acids. V shed 7 bases, J shed 7 bases, and the junction held 6 bases outside the gene matches. CDR1 is SQVTM and CDR2 is ANQGSEA in the germline V gene. CDR3 DNA: TGCAGCGCACACAGGGGGAGGAATGAGCAGTTCTTC. As protein: CSAHRGRNEQFF.

The V and J genes are TRBV15 and TRBJ1-5, with D possibly matching TRBD1 (5 bases). From germline, CDR1 is LNHNV and CDR2 YYDKDF (reference sequence). The CDR3 sequence is 15 residues long. Trimming took 6 bases from V and 0 from J, leaving 12 bases between them. CDR3 loop: CATRRGRYSNQPQHF. CDR3 in DNA: TGTGCCACCAGGCGGGGGAGATATAGCAATCAGCCCCAGCATTTT.

The V gene is TRBV7-2, the J gene TRBJ2-1; the match to TRBD2 covers 7 bases. Germline lookup yields CDR1 SGHTA and CDR2 FQGNSA. The CDR3 is 14 amino acids. Losses at the gene ends were 1 base for V and 5 bases for J; bases not matched to a gene: 2. CDR3 nucleotides: TGTGCCAGCAGCTTAGTACTAGCGAACAATGAGCAGTTCTTC. Its translation: CASSLVLANNEQFF. Based on the CDR3 plus reference TRBV7-2 and TRBJ2-1, the full variable domain is GAGVSQSPSNKVTEKGKDVELRCDPISGHTALYWYRQSLGQGLEFLIYFQGNSAPDKSGLPSDRFSAERTGGSVSTLTIQRTQQEDSAVYLCASSLVLANNEQFFGPGTRLTVL.

This clone showed up just a few times. The rearrangement links TRBV7-3 to TRBJ1-4; D unclear. Trimming left V 5 bases short and J 8 bases short, with 15 bases between. Germline values: CDR1 SGHTA, CDR2 FQGTGA. This CDR3 comprises 14 residues. The CDR3 nucleotides are TGTGCCAGCAGCCCCCCCAAGCCTAGAGAAAAACTGTTTTTT. It specifies CASSPPKPREKLFF. Based on the CDR3 plus reference TRBV7-3 and TRBJ1-4, the full variable domain is GAGVSQTPSNKVTEKGKYVELRCDPISGHTALYWYRQSLGQGPEFLIYFQGTGAADDSGLPNDRFFAVRPEGSVSTLKIQRTERGDSAVYLCASSPPKPREKLFFGSGTQLSVL.

The J gene is TRBJ1-1, the V gene TRBV29-1; a weak D match, TRBD1 (5 bases). With 4 bases removed from V and 4 bases from J, the gap between germline ends came to 25 bases. The germline CDR1 and CDR2 sequences are SQVTM and ANQGSEA. The CDR3 has 17 residues. CDR3: CSVVGARLRSWSTEAFF. CDR3 in DNA: TGCAGCGTTGTTGGGGCACGGCTTAGATCATGGAGCACTGAAGCTTTCTTT.

This clone has only one observation. The genes are TRBV25-1 and TRBJ1-6, with a weak D call TRBD1 (5 bases). Trimming took 0 bases from V and 8 from J, leaving 5 bases between them. Per germline, CDR1 MGHDK and CDR2 SYGVNS. The CDR3 totals 13 residues. CDR3 residues: CASSEYRDSPLHF. CDR3 bases: TGTGCCAGCAGTGAATACAGGGATTCACCCCTCCACTTT.

The chain links TRBV19 to TRBJ2-7; D is uncertain. The V and J ends lost 3 bases and 5 bases respectively, with 14 bases between them. The CDR3 runs 14 residues. Germline CDR1 reads LNHDA; CDR2 reads SQIVND (reference sequence). The CDR3 DNA is TGTGCCAGTAGTATTCGGTTCCTGGGCCACGAGCAGTACTTC. Translation: CASSIRFLGHEQYF.

V is TRBV7-2 and J is TRBJ1-1, with 10 bases that match TRBD1. The CDR3 length is 14 residues. Per the germline V gene, CDR1 is SGHTA and CDR2 is FQGNSA. V gave up 3 bases and J gave up 6 bases; unmatched junction bases: 4. The CDR3 region is CASSFRDRGPEAFF. The DNA for the CDR3 is TGTGCCAGCAGCTTCCGGGACAGGGGACCTGAAGCTTTCTTT.

This clone has just one count. The rearrangement uses TRBV27 and TRBJ1-6, with D hard to call. Trimming pared 3 bases from V and 0 bases from J, leaving 15 bases between. Germline V gives CDR1 MNHEY, CDR2 SMNVEV (reference sequence). The CDR3 covers 18 residues. In nucleotides, the CDR3 is TGTGCCAGCAGTTTTATATCAGGATCCAGCTCCTATAATTCACCCCTCCACTTT. This sequence encodes CASSFISGSSSYNSPLHF.

The rearrangement joins TRBV7-9 to TRBJ1-5; 7 nucleotides match TRBD1. Germline CDR1 reads SEHNR; CDR2 reads FQNEAQ (reference sequence). After removal of 0 bases from V and 1 base from J, the junction contained 3 bases not matched to a gene. This CDR3 is 16 amino acids long. Here the CDR3 DNA reads TGTGCCAGCAGCTTAGCGGGACAGCTGAGCAATCAGCCCCAGCATTTT. This sequence encodes CASSLAGQLSNQPQHF.